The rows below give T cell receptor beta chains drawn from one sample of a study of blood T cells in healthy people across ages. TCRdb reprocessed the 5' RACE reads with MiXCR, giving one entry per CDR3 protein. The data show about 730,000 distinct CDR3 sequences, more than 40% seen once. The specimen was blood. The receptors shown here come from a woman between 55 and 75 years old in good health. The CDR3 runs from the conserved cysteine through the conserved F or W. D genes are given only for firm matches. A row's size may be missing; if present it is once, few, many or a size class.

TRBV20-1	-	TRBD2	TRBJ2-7	TGCAGTGCTCGCGCGGAGGGACTAGCACAATATGAGCAGTACTTC	CSARAEGLAQYEQYF
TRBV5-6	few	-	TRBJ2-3	TGTGCCAGCAGCTTGGATTGGGGTAAGGGCACAGATACGCAGTATTTT	CASSLDWGKGTDTQYF
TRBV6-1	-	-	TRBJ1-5	TGTGCCAGCAGTGAACCGGGACAACAGTCCAATCAGCCCCAGCATTTT	CASSEPGQQSNQPQHF
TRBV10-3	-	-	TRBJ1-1	TGTGCCATCAGTGACGTGGACGGACAGAACACTGAAGCTTTCTTT	CAISDVDGQNTEAFF
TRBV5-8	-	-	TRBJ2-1	TGTGCCAGCACCCACTTCAAGACTGTATACAATGAGCAGTTCTTC	CASTHFKTVYNEQFF
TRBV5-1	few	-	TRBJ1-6	TGCGCCAGCAGCTTGGGGGGGGGCGTCGATAATTCACCCCTCCACTTT	CASSLGGGVDNSPLHF
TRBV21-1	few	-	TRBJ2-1	TGTGCCAGCAGCAAAAAAGGTCCCTGGGGGACCCTTAAATACAATGAGCAGTTCTTC	CASSKKGPWGTLKYNEQFF
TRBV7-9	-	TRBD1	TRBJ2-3	TGTGCCAGCAGCCCGGGACAGGGGGCGGGAAATACGCAGTATTTT	CASSPGQGAGNTQYF
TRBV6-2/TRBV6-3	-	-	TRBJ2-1	TGTGCCAGCAGTTACCTGGACCGTTACAATGAGCAGTTCTTC	CASSYLDRYNEQFF
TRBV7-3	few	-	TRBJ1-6	TGTGCCAGCAGCTCCCAGGCGGGGGGTTCACCCCTCCACTTT	CASSSQAGGSPLHF
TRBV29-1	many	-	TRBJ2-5	TGCAGCGTTGACTCACAGTCCGGGGCCCAGTACTTC	CSVDSQSGAQYF
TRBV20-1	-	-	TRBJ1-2	TGCAGTGCTTTGGGGGCATCCGGTGGTTATGGCTACACCTTC	CSALGASGGYGYTF
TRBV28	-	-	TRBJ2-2	TGTGCCAGCAGTAGCACAGGGCTGGTCACCGGGGAGCTGTTTTTT	CASSSTGLVTGELFF
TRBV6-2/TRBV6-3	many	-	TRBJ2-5	TGTGCCAGCAGCCCGGCGGTCGGCCAAGAGACCCAGTACTTC	CASSPAVGQETQYF
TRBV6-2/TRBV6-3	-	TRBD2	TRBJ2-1	TGTGCCAGCAGCCAAAGTAGCGGGAGGACCGAGCAGTTCTTC	CASSQSSGRTEQFF
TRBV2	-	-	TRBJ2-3	TGTGCCAGCAATATTAACGTAGGGCAGTATTTT	CASNINVGQYF
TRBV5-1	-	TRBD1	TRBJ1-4	TGCGCCAGCAACAGGGGAAGATCTAATGAAAAACTGTTTTTT	CASNRGRSNEKLFF
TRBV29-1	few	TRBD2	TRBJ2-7	TGCAGCGTAGAAACCGGGACTAGGAGCTACGAGCAGTACTTC	CSVETGTRSYEQYF
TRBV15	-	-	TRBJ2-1	TGTGCCACCAGCAGCGACGGGGGGCTGGGGAATGAGCAGTTCTTC	CATSSDGGLGNEQFF
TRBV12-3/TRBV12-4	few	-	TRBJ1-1	TGTGCCAGCACCAGATTGAACACTGAAGCTTTCTTT	CASTRLNTEAFF
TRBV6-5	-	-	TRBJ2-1	TGTGCCAGCAGCGCCGGACTAAACTACAATGAGCAGTTCTTC	CASSAGLNYNEQFF
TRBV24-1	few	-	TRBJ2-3	TGTGCCACCAGTGAAGCCTGGAGCACAGATACGCAGTATTTT	CATSEAWSTDTQYF
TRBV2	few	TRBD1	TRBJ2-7	TGTGCCAGCAGTGAACAGGGGGCGCTTTACGAGCAGTACTTC	CASSEQGALYEQYF
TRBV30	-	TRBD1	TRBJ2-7	TGTGCCTGGAGGGCCGAGGGACAGGAGCAGTACTTC	CAWRAEGQEQYF
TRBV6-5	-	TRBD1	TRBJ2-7	TGTACCAGCAGTTACTTCGGGACAGGGGAGTACGAGCAGTACTTC	CTSSYFGTGEYEQYF
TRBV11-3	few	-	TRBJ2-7	TGTGCCAGCAGCTTAGAGGGGGGCAACGAGCAGTACTTC	CASSLEGGNEQYF
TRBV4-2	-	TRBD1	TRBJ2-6	TGTGCCAGCAGCCAAGTCCTGGGACAGGGGGTATCTGGGGCCAACGTCCTGACTTTC	CASSQVLGQGVSGANVLTF
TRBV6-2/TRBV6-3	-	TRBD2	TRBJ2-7	TGTGCCAGCAGCCCCCGTGCTAGCGGGAGACTCTCCTACGAGCAGTACTTC	CASSPRASGRLSYEQYF
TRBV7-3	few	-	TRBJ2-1	TGTGCCAGCAGCCCTATAGAGGGATCCTACAATGAGCAGTTCTTC	CASSPIEGSYNEQFF
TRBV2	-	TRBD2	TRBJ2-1	TGTGCCAGCAGTGAAGCGGGGGGGAGGAGCTCCTACAATGAGCAGTTCTTC	CASSEAGGRSSYNEQFF
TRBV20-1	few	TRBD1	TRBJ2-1	TGCAGTGTAAGACAGGGGATACCCAATGAGCAGTTCTTC	CSVRQGIPNEQFF
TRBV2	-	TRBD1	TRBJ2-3	TGTGCCAGTAGCAATTGGGGGCCCCGGACAGGGGGCGGTACGCAGTATTTT	CASSNWGPRTGGGTQYF
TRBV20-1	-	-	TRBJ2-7	TGCAGTGCCCGTGCCGTGCTCTCCTACGAGCAGTACTTC	CSARAVLSYEQYF
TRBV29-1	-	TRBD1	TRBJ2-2	TGCAGCGTTCGGGACAGGGGGTGCACCGGGGAGCTGTTTTTT	CSVRDRGCTGELFF
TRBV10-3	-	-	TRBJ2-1	TGTGCCATCAGGTCCAGGACAGAGAATGAGCAGTTCTTC	CAIRSRTENEQFF
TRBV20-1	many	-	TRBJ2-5	TGCAGTGCTAGAGATGCGCAAGTCCAAGAGACCCAGTACTTC	CSARDAQVQETQYF
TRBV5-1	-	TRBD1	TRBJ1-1	TGCGCCTGCAGCCCCCGACAGGGGAACACTGAAGCTTTCTTT	CACSPRQGNTEAFF
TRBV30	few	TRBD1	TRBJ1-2	TGTGCCTGGAGTGGACAGGGCGACTATGGCTACACCTTC	CAWSGQGDYGYTF
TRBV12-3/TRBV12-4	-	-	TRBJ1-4	TGTGCCAGCAGTTTAAGTTTCAGGGGCGAAAAACTGTTTTTT	CASSLSFRGEKLFF
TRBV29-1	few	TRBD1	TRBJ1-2	TGCAGCGTTTTGGGTCCGTCGACAGGGCATGATGGCTACACCTTC	CSVLGPSTGHDGYTF
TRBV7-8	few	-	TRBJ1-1	TGTGCCAGCAGCCTGACGACGGTTAACACTGAAGCTTTCTTT	CASSLTTVNTEAFF
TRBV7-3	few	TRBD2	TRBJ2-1	TGTGCCAGCAGTGTAGAGCTAGCGGGATCCAATGAGCAGTTCTTC	CASSVELAGSNEQFF
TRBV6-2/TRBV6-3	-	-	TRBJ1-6	TGTGCCAGCAGCCCGAATGACGGCCGTAATTCACCCCTCCACTTT	CASSPNDGRNSPLHF
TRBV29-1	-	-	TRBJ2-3	TGCAGCGGTGCAAATGTGGGCACAGATACGCAGTATTTT	CSGANVGTDTQYF